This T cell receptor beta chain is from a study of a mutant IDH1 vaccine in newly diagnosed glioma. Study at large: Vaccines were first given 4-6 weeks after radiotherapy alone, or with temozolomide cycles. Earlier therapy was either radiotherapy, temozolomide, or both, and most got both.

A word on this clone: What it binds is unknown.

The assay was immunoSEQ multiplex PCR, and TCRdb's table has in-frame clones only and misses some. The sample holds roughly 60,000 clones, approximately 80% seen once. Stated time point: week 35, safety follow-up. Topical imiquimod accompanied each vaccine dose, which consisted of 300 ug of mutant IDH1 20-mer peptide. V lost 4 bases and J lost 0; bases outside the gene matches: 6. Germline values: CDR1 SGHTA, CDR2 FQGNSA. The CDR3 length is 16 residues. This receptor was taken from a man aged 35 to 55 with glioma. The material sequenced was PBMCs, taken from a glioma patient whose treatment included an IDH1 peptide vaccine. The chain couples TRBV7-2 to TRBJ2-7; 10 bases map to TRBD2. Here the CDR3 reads CASSSLAGALSYEQYF. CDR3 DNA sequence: TGTGCCAGCAGCTCCCTAGCGGGAGCCCTCTCCTACGAGCAGTACTTC.